This T cell receptor (beta chain) was found in a study of OX40 agonist ivuxolimab in advanced cancers. V lost 3 bases to trimming and J lost 7 bases; unmatched junction nucleotides: 3. The length of the CDR3 is 13 residues. The germline CDR1 and CDR2 sequences are MNHNS and SASEGT. Sequencing used immunoSEQ multiplex PCR; TCRdb keeps in-frame clones, though not all of them. The data show approximately 130,000 clones, with just over 90% seen just once and roughly 1% held by the top ten. On cycle 4 day 1 and cycle 7 day 1, as well as at baseline, blood was sampled. The chain is built from TRBV6-1 and TRBJ1-5, with 7 bases matching TRBD1. The TCR sequence derives from an adult with an advanced solid tumor such as melanoma, head and neck, liver or kidney cancer. The source material was CD4+ or CD8+ T cells sorted from blood, sampled in a trial of the OX40 agonist ivuxolimab. CDR3 coding DNA: TGTGCCAGCAGTGATGTCAGGGGGCAGCCCCAGCATTTT. This translates into CASSDVRGQPQHF.